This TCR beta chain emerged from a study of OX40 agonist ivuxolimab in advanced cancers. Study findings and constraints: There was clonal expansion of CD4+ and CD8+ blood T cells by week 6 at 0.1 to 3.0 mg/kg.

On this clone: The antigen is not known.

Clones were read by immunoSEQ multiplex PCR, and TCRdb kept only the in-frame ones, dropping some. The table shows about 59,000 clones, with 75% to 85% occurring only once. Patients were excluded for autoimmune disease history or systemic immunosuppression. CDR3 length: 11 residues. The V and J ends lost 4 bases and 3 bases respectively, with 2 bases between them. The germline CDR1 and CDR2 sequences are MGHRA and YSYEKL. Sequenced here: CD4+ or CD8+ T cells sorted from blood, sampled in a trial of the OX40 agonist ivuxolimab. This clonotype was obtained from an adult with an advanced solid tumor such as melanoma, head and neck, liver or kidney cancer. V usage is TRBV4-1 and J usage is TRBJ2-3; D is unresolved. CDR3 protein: CASSRTDTQYF. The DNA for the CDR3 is TGCGCCAGCAGCCGGACAGATACGCAGTATTTT.